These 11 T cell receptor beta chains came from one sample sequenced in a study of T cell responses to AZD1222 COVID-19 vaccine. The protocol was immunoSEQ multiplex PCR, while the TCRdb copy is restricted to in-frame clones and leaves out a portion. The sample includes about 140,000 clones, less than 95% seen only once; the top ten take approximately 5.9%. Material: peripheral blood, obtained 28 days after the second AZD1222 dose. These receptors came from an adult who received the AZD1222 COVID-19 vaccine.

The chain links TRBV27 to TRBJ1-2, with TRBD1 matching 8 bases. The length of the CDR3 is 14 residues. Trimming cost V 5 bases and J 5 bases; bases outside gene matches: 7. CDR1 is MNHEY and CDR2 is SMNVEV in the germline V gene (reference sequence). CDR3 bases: TGTGCCAGCAGTCCAACAGGACAGGGATATGGCTACACCTTC. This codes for CASSPTGQGYGYTF.

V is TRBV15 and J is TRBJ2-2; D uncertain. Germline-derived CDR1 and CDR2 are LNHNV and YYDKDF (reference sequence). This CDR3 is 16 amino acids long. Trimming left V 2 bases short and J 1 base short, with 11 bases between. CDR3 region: CATSRIDPLNTGELFF. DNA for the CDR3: TGTGCCACCAGCAGAATAGACCCACTGAACACCGGGGAGCTGTTTTTT.

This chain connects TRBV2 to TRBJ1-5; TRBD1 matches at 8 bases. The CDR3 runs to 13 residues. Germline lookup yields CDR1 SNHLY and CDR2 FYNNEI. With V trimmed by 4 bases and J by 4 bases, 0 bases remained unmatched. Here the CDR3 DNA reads TGTGCCAGCAGTGGACAGGGGAATCAGCCCCAGCATTTT. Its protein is CASSGQGNQPQHF. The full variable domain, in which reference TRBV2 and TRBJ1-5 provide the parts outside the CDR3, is EPEVTQTPSHQVTQMGQEVILRCVPISNHLYFYWYRQILGQKVEFLVSFYNNEISEKSEIFDDQFSVERPDGSNFTLKIRSTKLEDSAMYFCASSGQGNQPQHFGDGTRLSIL.

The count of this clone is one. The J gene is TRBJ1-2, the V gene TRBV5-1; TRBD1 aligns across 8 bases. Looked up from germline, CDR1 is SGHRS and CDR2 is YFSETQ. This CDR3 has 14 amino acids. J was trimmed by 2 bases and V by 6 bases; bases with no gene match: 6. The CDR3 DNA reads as TGCGCCAGCACCGATGACAGGGGAAACTATGGCTACACCTTC. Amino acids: CASTDDRGNYGYTF.

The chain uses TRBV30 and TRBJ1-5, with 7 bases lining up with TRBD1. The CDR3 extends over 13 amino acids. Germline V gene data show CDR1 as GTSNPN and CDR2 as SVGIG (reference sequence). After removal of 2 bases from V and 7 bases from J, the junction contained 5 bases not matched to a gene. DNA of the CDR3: TGTGCCTGGAGTAGGGGGCGCGAACAGCCCCAGCATTTT. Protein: CAWSRGREQPQHF.

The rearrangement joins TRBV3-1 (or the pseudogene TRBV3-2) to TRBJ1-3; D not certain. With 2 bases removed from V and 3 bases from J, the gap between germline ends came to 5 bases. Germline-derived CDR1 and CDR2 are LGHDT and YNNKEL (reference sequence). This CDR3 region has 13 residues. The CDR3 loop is CASSQMDGNTIYF. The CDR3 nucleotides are TGTGCCAGCAGCCAAATGGATGGAAACACCATATATTTT.

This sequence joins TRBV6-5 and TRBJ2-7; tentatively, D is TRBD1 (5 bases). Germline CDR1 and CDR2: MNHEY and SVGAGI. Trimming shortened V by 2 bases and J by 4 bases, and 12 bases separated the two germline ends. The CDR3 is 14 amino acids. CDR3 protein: CASSYAGQRYEQYF. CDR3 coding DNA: TGTGCCAGCAGTTACGCAGGGCAGAGATACGAGCAGTACTTC.

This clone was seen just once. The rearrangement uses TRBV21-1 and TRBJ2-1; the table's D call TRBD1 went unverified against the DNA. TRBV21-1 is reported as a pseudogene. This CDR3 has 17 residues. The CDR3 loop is CASSVKYRASSYNEQFF. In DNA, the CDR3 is TGTGCCAGCAGCGTAAAGTACAGGGCGAGCTCCTACAATGAGCAGTTCTTC.

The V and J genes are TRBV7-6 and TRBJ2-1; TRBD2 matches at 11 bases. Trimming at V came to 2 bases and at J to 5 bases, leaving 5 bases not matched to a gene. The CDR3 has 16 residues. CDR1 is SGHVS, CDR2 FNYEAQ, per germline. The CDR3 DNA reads TGTGCCAGCAGCTTACTTGGGACTAGCGGTAACAATGAGCAGTTCTTC. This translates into CASSLLGTSGNNEQFF.

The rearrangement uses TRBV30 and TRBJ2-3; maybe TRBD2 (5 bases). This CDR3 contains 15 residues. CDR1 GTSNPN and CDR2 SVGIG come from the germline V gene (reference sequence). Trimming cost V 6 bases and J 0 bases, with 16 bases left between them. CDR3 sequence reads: CACQPGGGSTDTQYF. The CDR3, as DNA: TGTGCCTGTCAACCCGGCGGAGGCAGCACAGATACGCAGTATTTT.

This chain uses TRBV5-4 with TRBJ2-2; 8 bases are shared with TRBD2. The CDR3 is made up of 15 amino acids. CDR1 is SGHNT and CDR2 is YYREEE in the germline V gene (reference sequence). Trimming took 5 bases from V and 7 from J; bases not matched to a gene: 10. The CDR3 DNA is TGTGCCAGCAGTACCGGGACTAGATCGGTCGGGGAGCTGTTTTTT. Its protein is CASSTGTRSVGELFF.